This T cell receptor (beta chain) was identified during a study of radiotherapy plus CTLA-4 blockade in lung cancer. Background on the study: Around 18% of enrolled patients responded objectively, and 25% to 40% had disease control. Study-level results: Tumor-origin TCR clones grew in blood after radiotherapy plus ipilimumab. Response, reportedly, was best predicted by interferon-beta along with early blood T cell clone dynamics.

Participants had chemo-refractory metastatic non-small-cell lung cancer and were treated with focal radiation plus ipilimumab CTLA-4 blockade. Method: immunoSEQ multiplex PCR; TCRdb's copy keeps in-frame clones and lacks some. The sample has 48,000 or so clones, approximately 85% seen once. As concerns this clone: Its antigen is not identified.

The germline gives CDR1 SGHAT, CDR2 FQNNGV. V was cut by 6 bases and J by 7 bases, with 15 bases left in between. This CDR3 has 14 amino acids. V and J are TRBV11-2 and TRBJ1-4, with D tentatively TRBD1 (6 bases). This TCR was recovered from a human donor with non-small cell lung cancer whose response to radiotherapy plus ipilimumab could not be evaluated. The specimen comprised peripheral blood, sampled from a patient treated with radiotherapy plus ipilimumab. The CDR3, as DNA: TGTGCCAGCAGTTACTTGGACAGACCTGAAAAACTGTTTTTT. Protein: CASSYLDRPEKLFF.